This T cell receptor (beta chain) was profiled in a study of shared clonotypes between healthy human individuals (TCRdb year 2020). Regarding the research as a whole: The cohort included a few men and a couple of women between 18 and 49 years of age. For each donor, CD4 naive and CD4 memory were each given three plates, CD8 naive was given two plates, and CD8 memory was given one plate. To estimate repertoire size and how much clonotypes are shared between individuals, the study performed deep sequencing of blood TCR repertoires from 4 to 6 healthy adults. To increase sequencing depth and limit assay-specific biases, different laboratories used diverse techniques to prepare libraries and sequence TCR repertoires. Each donor's leukapheresis produced roughly between roughly 0.9 and 8.9 billion PBMCs. The full study reports these points: Naive subsets generally had larger estimated clonotype richness than memory subsets did. Because the study included a small number of donors, the genetic and exposure-history diversity represented was limited. Even with the large sequencing depth, rarefaction of the sorted-subset datasets indicated that sequencing was incomplete. Only blood was sampled, and tissue TCR repertoires likely differ from those in blood. Pairwise subsampling led to the expectation that sequencing depth would affect the degree of clonotype sharing among donors. Sharing across a few donors was observed for approximately 5% of naive CD4, over 3% of naive CD8, 2% to 2.5% of memory CD4, and around 0.4% of memory CD8 clonotypes. Compared with non-shared clonotypes, the clonotypes found in all four sorted-subset donors had higher generation probabilities.

TCR CDR3 regions were amplified from genomic DNA by multiplex PCR using the deep immunoSEQ assay. For each cell subset, the extracted genomic DNA was distributed evenly across all wells of several immunoSEQ 96-well plates, and each plate served as one replicate. Each replicate PCR for sorted subsets received 150 to 250 ng genomic DNA, equal to tens of thousands of T cell genomes. The purified libraries were quantified using a Qubit 3.0 fluorometer, sized with a Bioanalyzer 2100, and then quantified again using the KAPA Library Quantification kit. Every immunoSEQ 96-well plate was sequenced on a dedicated single-read 150-cycle Illumina NextSeq 550 flow cell. Per the authors' processing: Because only junctional sequences without quality scores were contained in the immunoSEQ output, filtering matching that applied to full-length reads could not be performed. Sequences were annotated with PyIR, a Python wrapper for IgBLAST v1.9, and V/J genes and CDR3 were assigned using IMGT germline references. Any read was removed if the V/J assignment was weak (E-value above 1e-6), the CDR3 was missing, or the read contained stop codons, out-of-frame junctions, or ambiguous translated residues. V3J clonotypes were defined by identical inferred V gene, J gene, and CDR3 amino acid sequence. Percentage overlap between repertoires was calculated by dividing the number of shared unique clonotypes by the size of the smaller repertoire. Repertoire richness was assessed with RTK rarefaction, the Chao1 estimator, and Recon v2.1 estimates of unobserved clonotypes. OLGA was used to compute generation probabilities for all TCRbeta clonotypes that the gDNA method yielded from a handful of donors. In TCRdb, the immuneACCESS table is reduced to in-frame sequences with V and J assigned. These tables do not hold every clone; where another copy was compared, an unresolved V gene accounts for under half, and the others remain unexplained. V and J calls and clone size are as listed in that table; D and trimming were resolved from the DNA. In all, the sample holds over 700,000 clones, and just under 75% of those were seen once. The top ten constitute under 2% of the sample.

Comment on this clone: The antigen it binds to is not known. Per-base qualities were not stored, and no clone one base away is much larger.

The donors were healthy, HIV-negative adults who had no recently reported acute infections or vaccinations. Every donor was a Caucasian adult living in Nashville, Tennessee, USA. CD4+ T cells were enriched by magnetic negative selection, after which naive cells were positively selected on CD45RA and the negative fraction was taken as the memory subset. After blood collection by leukapheresis, PBMCs were isolated using Ficoll-Histopaque density gradient centrifugation and then cryopreserved in the vapor phase of liquid nitrogen. Analytical flow cytometry was used to check the purity and quantity of every magnetically sorted T cell population. Genomic DNA was isolated from each sorted fraction and quantified by UV absorbance on a Nanodrop 2000c. The germline V gene (reference sequence) yields SSHAT for CDR1 and FNYEAQ for CDR2. The CDR3, from cysteine to phenylalanine, totals 14 residues. Left in the record is the CDR3 DNA by itself, 42 bases read in frame from the first base. V is shortened by 0 bases, J by 7 bases, and the region joining them spans 13 bases.

The sample was memory CD4+ T cells sorted from blood. This specimen's cell subset or site label, interpreted: CD45RA-negative fraction. The chain joins TRBV7-7 to TRBJ2-7, with TRBD1 as a weak D call on 5 bases. The clonotype was recovered from a woman aged 25 to 39 in good health. The CDR3 reads CASSLALGASEQYF. The DNA sequence is as follows: TGTGCCAGCAGCTTAGCCCTTGGGGCCTCAGAGCAGTACTTC. Here the CDR3 is joined to the reference TRBV7-7 and TRBJ2-7 genes, and the full variable domain is: GAGVSQSPRYKVTKRGQDVTLRCDPISSHATLYWYQQALGQGPEFLTYFNYEAQPDKSGLPSDRFSAERPEGSISTLTIQRTEQRDSAMYRCASSLALGASEQYFGPGTRLTVT.